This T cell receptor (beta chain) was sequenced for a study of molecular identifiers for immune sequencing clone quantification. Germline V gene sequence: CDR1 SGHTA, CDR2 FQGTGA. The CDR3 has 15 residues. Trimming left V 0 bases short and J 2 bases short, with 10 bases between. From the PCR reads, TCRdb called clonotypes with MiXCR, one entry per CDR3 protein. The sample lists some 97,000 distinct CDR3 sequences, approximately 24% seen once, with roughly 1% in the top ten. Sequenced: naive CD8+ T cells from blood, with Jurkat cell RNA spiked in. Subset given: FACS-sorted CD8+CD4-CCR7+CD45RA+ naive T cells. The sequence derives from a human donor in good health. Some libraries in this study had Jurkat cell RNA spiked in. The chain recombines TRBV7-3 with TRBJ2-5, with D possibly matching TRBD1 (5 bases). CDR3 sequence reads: CASSLTLGQQETQYF. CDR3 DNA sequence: TGTGCCAGCAGCTTAACGTTGGGGCAGCAAGAGACCCAGTACTTC.